A selection of T cell receptor beta chains follows, all from one sample in a study of T cells in Graves' hyperthyroidism and ophthalmopathy. One entry per CDR3 protein results from TCRdb running MiXCR on the multiplex PCR reads. This table holds about 350,000 distinct CDR3 sequences, roughly a sixth found once. Sequencing was done on a sample of blood. Receptors were obtained from a woman in her thirties with Graves' hyperthyroidism that later progressed to Graves' ophthalmopathy. The CDR3 runs from the conserved cysteine through the conserved F or W. A D gene is named only where the DNA matches it firmly. Some rows mark clone size as missing; the rest say once, few, many or name a class of expanded clone.

NA,TRBJ2-7,TRBV10-2,NA,TGCGCCATCCGGGGCTCGGAGGGACCACCCTACGAGCAGTACTTC,CAIRGSEGPPYEQYF
NA,TRBJ2-1,TRBV11-3,NA,TGTGCCAGCAGCCAGACCTACCCCGGGGATGAGCAGTTCTTC,CASSQTYPGDEQFF
TRBD2,TRBJ2-7,TRBV4-1,once,TGCGCCAGCAGCCAACGGACTAGCGGGAGCACCTACGAGCAGTACTTC,CASSQRTSGSTYEQYF
TRBD1,TRBJ2-7,TRBV12-3/TRBV12-4,few,TGTGCCAGCAGTTTATGGACAGGGGGCATATCCAAATACGAGCAGTACTTC,CASSLWTGGISKYEQYF
NA,TRBJ2-2,TRBV20-1,many,TGCAGTGCTAGAGAGTCTTGGGTGGGAAGTTCGCCCGGGGAGCTGTTTTTT,CSARESWVGSSPGELFF
NA,TRBJ1-6,TRBV5-1,NA,TGCGCCAGCAGCTGGAACAGTAATTCACCCCTCCACTTT,CASSWNSNSPLHF
TRBD2,TRBJ2-3,TRBV20-1,NA,TGCAGTGCTAGAGATAGACTAGCGGGGATGACAGATACGCAGTATTTT,CSARDRLAGMTDTQYF
TRBD2,TRBJ2-5,TRBV7-6,NA,TGTGCCAGCAGCCTCCTGGCGGGGAGGGAAGAGACCCAGTACTTC,CASSLLAGREETQYF
NA,TRBJ2-1,TRBV20-1,many,TGCAGTGCTAGAGAAACTAGACGAAATGAGCAGTTCTTC,CSARETRRNEQFF
TRBD1,TRBJ2-7,TRBV28,many,TGTGCCAGCAGTCCCTCCGACAGGGTGGTCGGCGAGCAGTACTTC,CASSPSDRVVGEQYF
TRBD1,TRBJ2-2,TRBV6-4,few,TGTGCCAGCACCGTAGGGGGGACAGGGAACACCGGGGAGCTGTTTTTT,CASTVGGTGNTGELFF
NA,TRBJ1-2,TRBV6-1,few,TGTGCCAGCAGCGTGGGAGAGGCCACCTTC,CASSVGEATF
NA,TRBJ2-3,TRBV2,many,TGTGCCAGCAGTGAAGGGGCGTCGTGGGGTGAGGATACGCAGTATTTT,CASSEGASWGEDTQYF
TRBD1,TRBJ2-5,TRBV29-1,many,TGCAGCGTTGAAATGGACTGGACAGGGGGCTTAGAGACCCAGTACTTC,CSVEMDWTGGLETQYF
NA,TRBJ2-5,TRBV7-9,few,TGTGCCAGCAGCGCCCCCCAGGGCGAGCAAGAGACCCAGTACTTC,CASSAPQGEQETQYF
NA,TRBJ1-2,TRBV5-6,many,TGTGCCAGCAGCTTTTGGAACCGCGGCGCCAACTATGGCTACACCTTC,CASSFWNRGANYGYTF
TRBD2,TRBJ2-5,TRBV20-1,many,TGCAGTGCTAGCCCGGGACTAGCGGGATTCCAAGAGACCCAGTACTTC,CSASPGLAGFQETQYF
TRBD2,TRBJ2-7,TRBV12-3/TRBV12-4,many,TGTGCCAGCAGTTTAGGCCGTACTAGCGGGCCCTACGAGCAGTACTTC,CASSLGRTSGPYEQYF
NA,TRBJ2-6,TRBV11-2,many,TGTGCCAGCAGCTTAGGTAGATATGCTGGGGCCAACGTCCTGACTTTC,CASSLGRYAGANVLTF
NA,TRBJ2-1,TRBV10-2,NA,TGCGCCAGCAGTGGGGCTGGCGGGGATGAGCAGTTCTTC,CASSGAGGDEQFF
TRBD1,TRBJ1-1,TRBV29-1,many,TGCAGCGTTGAATCAACAGGGGCCGGGGCTGAAGCTTTCTTT,CSVESTGAGAEAFF
TRBD2,TRBJ2-3,TRBV24-1,many,TGTGCCACCAGTGGCTCCCTGGGAGGGGACACAGATACGCAGTATTTT,CATSGSLGGDTDTQYF
TRBD2,TRBJ2-5,TRBV6-1,many,TGTGCCAGCAGCCGCGTAGCGGGGGGTTCCCAAGAGACCCAGTACTTC,CASSRVAGGSQETQYF
NA,TRBJ2-3,TRBV20-1,NA,TGCAGTGCTCGGTGGGGGGAGAAGTATAAGCCCACAGATACGCAGTATTTT,CSARWGEKYKPTDTQYF
NA,TRBJ2-1,TRBV24-1,many,TGTGCCACCAGTGATTTTCGGGGCCCTAGCTCCTACAATGAGCAGTTCTTC,CATSDFRGPSSYNEQFF
TRBD1,TRBJ2-1,TRBV12-3/TRBV12-4,many,TGTGCCAGCACCGATCCGACAGGGGGCGCCCGGAATGAGCAGTTCTTC,CASTDPTGGARNEQFF
NA,TRBJ2-5,TRBV6-1,many,TGTGCCAGCAGTGAATATCGGACAAGGCAAGAGACCCAGTACTTC,CASSEYRTRQETQYF
NA,TRBJ2-7,TRBV14,many,TGTGCCAGCAGCCAAATGGGTCCCGTCGAGCAGTACTTC,CASSQMGPVEQYF
TRBD1,TRBJ2-1,TRBV7-9,once,TGTGCCAGCAGCGATACCGGGACAGGTACTAACAATGAGCAGTTCTTC,CASSDTGTGTNNEQFF
NA,TRBJ2-1,TRBV10-3,few,TGTGCCATCAGTGAGTCTTGGCAGAGCTCCTACAATGAGCAGTTCTTC,CAISESWQSSYNEQFF
NA,TRBJ2-2,TRBV7-9,many,TGTGCCAGCAGCTTTTATCCGGGCCGAGTCACCGGGGAGCTGTTTTTT,CASSFYPGRVTGELFF
TRBD2,TRBJ2-5,TRBV5-1,few,TGCGCCAGCAGCAGCGGGACTAGCGTTCGCCAAGAGACCCAGTACTTC,CASSSGTSVRQETQYF
TRBD1,TRBJ1-5,TRBV20-1,NA,TGCAGTGCTCAGAGCCGGACAGGGTCCCAGCCCCAGCATTTT,CSAQSRTGSQPQHF
NA,TRBJ2-7,TRBV6-1,many,TGTGCCAGCTCGGGAGAATCCTACGAGCAGTACTTC,CASSGESYEQYF
TRBD1,TRBJ1-5,TRBV11-3,NA,TGTGCCAGCAGCTCCCGACAGGGTGGGCAGCCCCAGCATTTT,CASSSRQGGQPQHF
TRBD1,TRBJ1-6,TRBV7-8,many,TGTGCCAGCAGCTTAGGGGACAGGGGATTGAATTCACCCCTCCACTTT,CASSLGDRGLNSPLHF
NA,TRBJ2-4,TRBV2,many,TGTGCCAGCAGCCACGAACGGGGAGTAGCCAAAAACATTCAGTACTTC,CASSHERGVAKNIQYF
NA,TRBJ1-2,TRBV5-1,NA,TGCGCCAGCAGCACGGGTCTGGTAACGAGCTACACCTTC,CASSTGLVTSYTF
TRBD1,TRBJ2-7,TRBV7-9,many,TGTGCCAGCAGCCGAGGACAGGGGCTTGGGGAGCAGTACTTC,CASSRGQGLGEQYF
NA,TRBJ2-1,TRBV20-1,NA,TGCAGTGCTAGAAATATGGGGTCCGGCAATGAGCAGTTCTTC,CSARNMGSGNEQFF
TRBD1,TRBJ1-5,TRBV2,many,TGTGCCAGCAAGCTCAGGGGGGACAGCAATCAGCCCCAGCATTTT,CASKLRGDSNQPQHF
NA,TRBJ2-5,TRBV4-1,many,TGCGCCAGCAGCCAAGGTCTGGGACCCCCCCCGTACTTC,CASSQGLGPPPYF
NA,TRBJ2-2,TRBV5-1,few,TGCGCCAGCAGCTCCGGAGCGGTTGCGAACACCGGGGAGCTGTTTTTT,CASSSGAVANTGELFF
NA,TRBJ2-5,TRBV12-3/TRBV12-4,NA,TGTGCCAGCAGTTTTCTGGGGCGGGAGACCCAGTACTTC,CASSFLGRETQYF
NA,TRBJ2-3,TRBV4-2,NA,TGTGCCAGCAGTGACCAGGGGGGGGGTTTCGGAGATACGCAGTATTTT,CASSDQGGGFGDTQYF
TRBD2,TRBJ2-3,TRBV24-1,many,TGTGCCACCAGTGGATCCTCTAGCGGGAGGTCAGATACGCAGTATTTT,CATSGSSSGRSDTQYF
NA,TRBJ1-2,TRBV10-1,few,TGCGCCGGCGCTCTCGCCGCGAGGGGCCCGGTCCCCATTTATGGCTACACCTTC,CAGALAARGPVPIYGYTF
NA,TRBJ1-5,TRBV7-2,many,TGTGCCAGCAGCACACAACCCGCAAGTAATGGGAATCAGCCCCAGCATTTT,CASSTQPASNGNQPQHF
NA,TRBJ2-1,TRBV5-1,many,TGCGCCAGCAGCTTGGTGCCCGAGAATGAGCAGTTCTTC,CASSLVPENEQFF
NA,TRBJ1-6,TRBV3-1,many,TGTGCCAGCAGCCAAGCTCGGGATTCACCCCTCCACTTT,CASSQARDSPLHF
TRBD1,TRBJ2-1,TRBV24-1,many,TGTGCCACTAGGGAAGGCAGGACAGGGTTCAATGAGCAGTTCTTC,CATREGRTGFNEQFF
NA,TRBJ1-5,TRBV4-1,NA,TGCGCCAGCAGCCAAGTAGGGCTCAATCAGCCCCAGCATTTT,CASSQVGLNQPQHF
TRBD1,TRBJ2-7,TRBV27,NA,TGTGCCAGCAGCTTTGGGACAGGGAGCGAGCAGTACTTC,CASSFGTGSEQYF
NA,TRBJ1-5,TRBV2,NA,TGTGCCAGCAGAGGGGTGAAGGGCAATCAGCCCCAGCATTTT,CASRGVKGNQPQHF
TRBD1,TRBJ1-2,TRBV27,many,TGTGCCAGCAGTGTCGGACAGGGGAACTATGGCTACACCTTC,CASSVGQGNYGYTF